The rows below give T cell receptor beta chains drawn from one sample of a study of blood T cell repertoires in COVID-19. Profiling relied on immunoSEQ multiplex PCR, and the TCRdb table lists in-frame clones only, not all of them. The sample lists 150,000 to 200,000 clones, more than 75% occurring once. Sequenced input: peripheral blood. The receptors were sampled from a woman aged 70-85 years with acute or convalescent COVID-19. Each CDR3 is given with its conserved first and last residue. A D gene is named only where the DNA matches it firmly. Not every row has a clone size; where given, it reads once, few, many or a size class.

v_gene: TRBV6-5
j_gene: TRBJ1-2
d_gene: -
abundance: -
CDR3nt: TGTGCCAGCAGAGGGGCGGGGGGGACCTATGGCTACACCTTC
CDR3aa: CASRGAGGTYGYTF

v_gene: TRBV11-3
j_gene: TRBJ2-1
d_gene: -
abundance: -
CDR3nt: TGTGCCAGCAGCTTAGGTCAGGGAAATGAGCAGTTCTTC
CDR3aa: CASSLGQGNEQFF

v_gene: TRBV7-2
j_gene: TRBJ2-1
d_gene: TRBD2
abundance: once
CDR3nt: TGTGCCAGCAGCCGCGGGAGTCGGGCCAATGAGCAGTTCTTC
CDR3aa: CASSRGSRANEQFF

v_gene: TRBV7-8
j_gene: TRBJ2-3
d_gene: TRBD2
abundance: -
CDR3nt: TGTGCCAGCAGCGACGGACTAGCAAGCACAGATACGCAGTATTTT
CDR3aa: CASSDGLASTDTQYF

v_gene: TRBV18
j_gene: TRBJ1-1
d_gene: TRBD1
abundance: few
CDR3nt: TGTGCCAGCTCACTCGTCGCGTCCGGGACAGGGCACACTGAAGCTTTCTTT
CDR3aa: CASSLVASGTGHTEAFF

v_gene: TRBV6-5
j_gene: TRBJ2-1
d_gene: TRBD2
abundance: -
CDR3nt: TGTGCCAGCAGACTAGCGGGAGACAATGAGCAGTTCTTC
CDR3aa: CASRLAGDNEQFF

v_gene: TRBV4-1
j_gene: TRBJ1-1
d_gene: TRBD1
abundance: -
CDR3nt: TGCGCCAGCAGCCAAGGGGCGACAGGGGACACTGAAGCTTTCTTT
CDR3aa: CASSQGATGDTEAFF

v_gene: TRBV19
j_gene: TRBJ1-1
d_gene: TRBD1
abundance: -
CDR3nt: TGTGCCAGTAGTATAACTCGACAGGGAAACACTGAAGCTTTCTTT
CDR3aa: CASSITRQGNTEAFF

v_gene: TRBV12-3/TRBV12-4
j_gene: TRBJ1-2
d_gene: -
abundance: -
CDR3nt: TGTGCCAGCAGTTTACGGGGTACGGGCTACACCTTC
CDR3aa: CASSLRGTGYTF

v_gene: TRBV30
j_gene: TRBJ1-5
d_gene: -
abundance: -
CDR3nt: TGTGCCTCGTCGCCCAGTAGCAATCAGCCCCAGCATTTT
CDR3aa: CASSPSSNQPQHF

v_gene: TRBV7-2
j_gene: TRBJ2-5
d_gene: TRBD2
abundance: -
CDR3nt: TGTGCCAGCTTTAAGGGACTAGCGGGAGGGGGAGAGACCCAGTACTTC
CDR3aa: CASFKGLAGGGETQYF

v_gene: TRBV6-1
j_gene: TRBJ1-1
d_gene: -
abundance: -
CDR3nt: TGTGCCAGCAGTAACGCAGGGTGGATAAACACTGAAGCTTTCTTT
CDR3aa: CASSNAGWINTEAFF

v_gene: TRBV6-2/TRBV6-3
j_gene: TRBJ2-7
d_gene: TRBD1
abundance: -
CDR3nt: TGTGCCAGCAGTTATTCGACAGGGGGCATCTACGAGCAGTACTTC
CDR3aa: CASSYSTGGIYEQYF

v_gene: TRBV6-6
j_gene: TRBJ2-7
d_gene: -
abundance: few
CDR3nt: TGTGCCAGCAGATACACAGGCGGCTCCTACGAGCAGTACTTC
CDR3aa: CASRYTGGSYEQYF

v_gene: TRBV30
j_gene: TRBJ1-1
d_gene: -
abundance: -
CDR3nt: TGTGCCTGGAGTAAAGTTAGGAACACTGAAGCTTTCTTT
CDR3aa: CAWSKVRNTEAFF

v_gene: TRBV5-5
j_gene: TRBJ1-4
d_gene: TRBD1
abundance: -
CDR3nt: TGTGCCAGCAGCTTCGCCGGGACAGGGATGGGGTTCGGTAATGAAAAACTGTTTTTT
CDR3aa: CASSFAGTGMGFGNEKLFF

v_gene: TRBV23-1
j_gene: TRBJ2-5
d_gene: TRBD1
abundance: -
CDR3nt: TGCGCCAGCAGGAAAAGCGAAGCCCCTGGACAGGGTACAGAGACCCAGTACTTC
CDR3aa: CASRKSEAPGQGTETQYF

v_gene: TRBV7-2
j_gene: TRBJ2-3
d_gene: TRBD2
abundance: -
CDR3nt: TGTGCCAGCAGCTTAATAGCGGGAGGGTTAGATACGCAGTATTTT
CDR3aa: CASSLIAGGLDTQYF

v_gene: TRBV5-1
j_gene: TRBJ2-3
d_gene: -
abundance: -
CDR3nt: TGCGCCAGCACTACTAGGAAAGGCACAGATACGCAGTATTTT
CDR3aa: CASTTRKGTDTQYF

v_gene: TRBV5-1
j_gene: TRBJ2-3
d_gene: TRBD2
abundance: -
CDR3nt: TGCGCCAGCAGCTTCGGGGGGGCCCAAGATACGCAGTATTTT
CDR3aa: CASSFGGAQDTQYF

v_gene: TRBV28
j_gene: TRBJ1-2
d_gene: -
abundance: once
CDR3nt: TGTGCCAGCAGTTCCAATGGCTACACCTTC
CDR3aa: CASSSNGYTF

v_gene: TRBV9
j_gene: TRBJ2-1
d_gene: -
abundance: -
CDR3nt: TGTGCCAGCAGCCCTCGAAGGACAATGTCCTACAATGAGCAGTTCTTC
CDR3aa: CASSPRRTMSYNEQFF

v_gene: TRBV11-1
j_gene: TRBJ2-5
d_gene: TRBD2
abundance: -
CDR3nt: TGTGCCAGCAGCTTAGGGGTAGCGGGGGCTCAAGAGACCCAGTACTTC
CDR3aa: CASSLGVAGAQETQYF

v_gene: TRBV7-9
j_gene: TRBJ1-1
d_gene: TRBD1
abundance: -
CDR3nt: TGTGCCAGCAGCTCGCCCGACAGGGGCCCAGTGCGCACTGAAGCTTTCTTT
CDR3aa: CASSSPDRGPVRTEAFF

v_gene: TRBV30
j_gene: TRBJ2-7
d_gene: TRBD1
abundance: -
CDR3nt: TGTGCCTGGATCCCGCCGGACAGGGAGATCTACGAGCAGTACTTC
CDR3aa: CAWIPPDREIYEQYF

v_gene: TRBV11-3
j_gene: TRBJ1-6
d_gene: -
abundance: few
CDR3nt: TGTGCCGCCCCACCGGGACACACAAATTCACCCCTCCACTTT
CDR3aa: CAAPPGHTNSPLHF

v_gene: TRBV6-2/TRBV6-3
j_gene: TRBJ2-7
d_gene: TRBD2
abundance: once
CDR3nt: TGTGCCAGCAGTATAGCGGGAGGTCCCATCTACGAGCAGTACTTC
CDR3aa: CASSIAGGPIYEQYF

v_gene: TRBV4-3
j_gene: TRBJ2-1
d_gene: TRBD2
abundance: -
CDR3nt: TGCGCCAGCAGACGTTTAATAGCGGGGGGCTACAATGAGCAGTTCTTC
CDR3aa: CASRRLIAGGYNEQFF

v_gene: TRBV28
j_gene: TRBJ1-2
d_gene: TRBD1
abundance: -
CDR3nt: TGTGCCAGCAGTCCACAGGGGCCTAACTATGGCTACACCTTC
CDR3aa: CASSPQGPNYGYTF

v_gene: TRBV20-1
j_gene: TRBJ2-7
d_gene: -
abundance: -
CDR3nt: TGCAGTGCTAGTGGTAGACACGTTAGCTCCTACGAGCAGTACTTC
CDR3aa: CSASGRHVSSYEQYF

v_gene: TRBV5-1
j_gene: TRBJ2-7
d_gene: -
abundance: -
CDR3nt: TGCGCCAGCAGCCAAGACACAGGGATCAGCTCCTACGAGCAGTACTTC
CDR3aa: CASSQDTGISSYEQYF

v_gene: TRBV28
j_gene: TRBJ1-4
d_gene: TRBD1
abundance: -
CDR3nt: TGTGCCAGCAGTCCCCCGGACAGGGGGCGTGAAAAACTGTTTTTT
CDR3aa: CASSPPDRGREKLFF

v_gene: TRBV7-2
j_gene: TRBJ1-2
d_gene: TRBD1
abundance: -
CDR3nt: TGTGCCAGCAGCTTAGGAGGGGGACAGAACTATGGCTACACCTTC
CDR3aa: CASSLGGGQNYGYTF

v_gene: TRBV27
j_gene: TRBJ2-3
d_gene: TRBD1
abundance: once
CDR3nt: TGTGCCAGCAGTTTACTCCGGGACAGGGGGGGAGATACGCAGTATTTT
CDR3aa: CASSLLRDRGGDTQYF

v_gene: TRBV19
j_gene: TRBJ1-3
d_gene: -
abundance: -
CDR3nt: TGTGCCGCCAGAGGGGGAAACACCATATATTTT
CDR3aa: CAARGGNTIYF

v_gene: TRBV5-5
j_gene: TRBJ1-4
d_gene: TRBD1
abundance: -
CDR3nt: TGTGCCAGCAGCTTGACGGCAGTAACAGGGGGTGAAAAACTGTTTTTT
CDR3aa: CASSLTAVTGGEKLFF

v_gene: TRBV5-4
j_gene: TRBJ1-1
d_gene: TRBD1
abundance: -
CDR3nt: TGTGCCAGCAGAAACGTCCGGGAGGGGGCGAACTCTGAAGCTTTCTTT
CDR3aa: CASRNVREGANSEAFF

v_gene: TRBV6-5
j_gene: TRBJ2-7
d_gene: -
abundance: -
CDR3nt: TGTGCCAGCAACCTCAACCGGGACTACGAGCAGTACTTC
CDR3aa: CASNLNRDYEQYF

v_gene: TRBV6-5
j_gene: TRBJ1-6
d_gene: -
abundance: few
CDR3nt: TGTGCCAGCGACCGGGGAGACGGCGGATCACCCCTCCACTTT
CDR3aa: CASDRGDGGSPLHF

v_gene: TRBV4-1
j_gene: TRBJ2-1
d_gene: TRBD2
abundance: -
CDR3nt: TGCGCCAGCAGCCAGCTAGCGGTTGGGTGGGATGAGCAGTTCTTC
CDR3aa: CASSQLAVGWDEQFF

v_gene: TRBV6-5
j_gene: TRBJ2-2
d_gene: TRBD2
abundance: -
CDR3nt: TGTGCCAGCAAGTCTAGCGGGGGGGCGCCCGGGGAGCTGTTTTTT
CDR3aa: CASKSSGGAPGELFF

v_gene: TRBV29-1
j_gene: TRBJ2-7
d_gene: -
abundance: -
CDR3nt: TGCAGCGCCGAGGGCCGCAGCACCTACGAGCAGTACTTC
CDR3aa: CSAEGRSTYEQYF

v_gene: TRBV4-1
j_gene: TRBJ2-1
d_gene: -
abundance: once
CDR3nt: TGCGCCAGCAGCCAAGATACGGTTAGCTCCTACAATGAGCAGTTCTTC
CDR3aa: CASSQDTVSSYNEQFF

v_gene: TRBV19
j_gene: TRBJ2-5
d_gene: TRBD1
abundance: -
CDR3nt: TGTGCCAGTAGCCCTCTCCTCGGGACAGAAGAGACCCAGTACTTC
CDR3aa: CASSPLLGTEETQYF

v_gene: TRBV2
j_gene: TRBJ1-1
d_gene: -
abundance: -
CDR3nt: TGTGCCAGCAGTGCGGTCGGTCGGGGGTCGAACACTGAAGCTTTCTTT
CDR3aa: CASSAVGRGSNTEAFF

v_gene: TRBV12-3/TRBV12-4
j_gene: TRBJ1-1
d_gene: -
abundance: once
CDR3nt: TGTGCCAGCAGTTACGCCTCGGACACTGAAGCTTTCTTT
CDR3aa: CASSYASDTEAFF